A selection of T cell receptor beta chains follows, all from one sample in a study of T cell responses to AZD1222 COVID-19 vaccine. Some clones are missing from TCRdb's copy, which holds only in-frame ones; the method was immunoSEQ multiplex PCR. The sample includes around 120,000 clones, roughly 93% of them seen just once. This material consisted of peripheral blood, taken on day 0 of AZD1222 vaccination. The source of these receptors is an adult in good health. The CDR3 runs from the conserved cysteine through the conserved F or W. D genes are given only for firm matches. Clone size is shown for a subset of rows, as once, few, many or a class of expanded clone.

-,TRBJ2-7,-,TRBV18,TGTGCCAGCTCCCCCGGATCAACGTCCTACGAGCAGTACTTC,CASSPGSTSYEQYF
TRBD1,TRBJ1-2,once,TRBV5-1,TGCGCCAGCAGCTCGTTGACAGGGGCTAACTATGGCTACACCTTC,CASSSLTGANYGYTF
-,TRBJ2-7,-,TRBV7-9,TGTGCCAGCAGCCGACTCTGGCAGGGGCTAGGGGAGCAGTACTTC,CASSRLWQGLGEQYF
TRBD2,TRBJ2-2,-,TRBV7-3,TGTGCCAGCAGCAAAGGACTAGCGTACACCGGGGAGCTGTTTTTT,CASSKGLAYTGELFF
-,TRBJ2-1,once,TRBV19,TGTGCCAGTAGTATAGATTCTTGGAATGAGCAGTTCTTC,CASSIDSWNEQFF
TRBD1,TRBJ2-6,-,TRBV28,TGTGCCAGCAGCCGCTGGGACAGGGGGCTCCGCTCTGGGGCCAACGTCCTGACTTTC,CASSRWDRGLRSGANVLTF
-,TRBJ2-7,-,TRBV4-1,TGCGCCAGCAGCCTCCCCACAGGGAAGGGCGAGCAGTACTTC,CASSLPTGKGEQYF
TRBD1,TRBJ1-3,-,TRBV10-1,TGCGCCAGCAGTGAAGGGACAGGACTCAAAAACACCATATATTTT,CASSEGTGLKNTIYF
-,TRBJ2-2,-,TRBV4-1,TGCGCCAGCAGCCAAGAACCGCGTGGGACCGGGGAGCTGTTTTTT,CASSQEPRGTGELFF
TRBD1,TRBJ1-4,-,TRBV7-6,TGTGCCAGCAGCCGACTCACGGAGGGGACAGGGGCCCCGGAGGTTAGGGAAAAACTGTTTTTT,CASSRLTEGTGAPEVREKLFF
TRBD1,TRBJ1-5,-,TRBV28,TGTGCCAGCCTTACCCCGGGACAGGGGTTTCAGCCCCAGCATTTT,CASLTPGQGFQPQHF
TRBD1,TRBJ2-7,-,TRBV6-1,TGTGCCAGCAGTGAAGCCCAGGGGGTTGGGTACGAGCAGTACTTC,CASSEAQGVGYEQYF
-,TRBJ2-7,once,TRBV5-1,TGCGCCAGCAGCTTGACAAAAACCTACGAGCAGTACTTC,CASSLTKTYEQYF
TRBD1,TRBJ2-3,-,TRBV5-1,TGCGCCAGCAGCCTCGGACAGGGGAGGTTAGCAGATACGCAGTATTTT,CASSLGQGRLADTQYF
-,TRBJ2-5,-,TRBV20-1,TGCAGTGCTGAAGGGGTCGAGACCCAGTACTTC,CSAEGVETQYF
TRBD1,TRBJ1-5,-,TRBV6-5,TGTGCCAGCAGGGTAACAGGGGGCAATCAGCCCCAGCATTTT,CASRVTGGNQPQHF
-,TRBJ1-6,-,TRBV7-9,TGTGCCAGCAGCTTAGGGATCTCCTATAATTCACCCCTCCACTTT,CASSLGISYNSPLHF
-,TRBJ2-2,-,TRBV6-2/TRBV6-3,TGTGCCAGCAGTTATTCCCAGGGGACGGATTTTGACGGGGAGCTGTTTTTT,CASSYSQGTDFDGELFF
TRBD2,TRBJ2-2,-,TRBV19,TGTGCCAGTAGTGCGGGGGGCTCCGGGGAGCTGTTTTTT,CASSAGGSGELFF
-,TRBJ1-1,-,TRBV10-3,TGTGCCAGCAGGGACCAGAACACTGAAGCTTTCTTT,CASRDQNTEAFF
TRBD1,TRBJ2-2,once,TRBV13,TGTGCCAGCAGCTTAGAATCGCTACAGGGGGCGAACACCGGGGAGCTGTTTTTT,CASSLESLQGANTGELFF
TRBD1,TRBJ1-5,-,TRBV7-8,TGTGCCAGCGGCCGGACAGGGGTTAGCAATCAGCCCCAGCATTTT,CASGRTGVSNQPQHF
TRBD1,TRBJ1-4,-,TRBV5-1,TGCGCCAGCAGCTCCGGGACAGGGAGGAAAAAACTGTTTTTT,CASSSGTGRKKLFF
-,TRBJ1-1,-,TRBV10-1,TGCGCCAGCAGTGAGGAGGGGGATTTTCAGGGGGAAGCTTTCTTT,CASSEEGDFQGEAFF
-,TRBJ2-5,-,TRBV12-3/TRBV12-4,TGTGCCAGCAGTTTCTTCGAGACCCAGTACTTC,CASSFFETQYF
-,TRBJ1-5,-,TRBV27,TGTGCCAGCAGTTTACTGGAGGGCAATCAGCCCCAGCATTTT,CASSLLEGNQPQHF
-,TRBJ2-1,-,TRBV12-3/TRBV12-4,TGTGCCAGCGGAAACAATGAGCAGTTCTTC,CASGNNEQFF
TRBD1,TRBJ2-1,-,TRBV27,TGTGCCAGCAGTTTATCTAGTTGGACAGGGCGTCGGGAGCAGTTCTTC,CASSLSSWTGRREQFF
TRBD2,TRBJ2-7,-,TRBV11-2,TGTGCCAGCAGCGGGGGACTAGCGGTATTCTACGAGCAGTACTTC,CASSGGLAVFYEQYF
-,TRBJ1-5,-,TRBV19,TGTGCCAGTAGTATAGAAAGGGTCAGGGGCAATCAGCCCCAGCATTTT,CASSIERVRGNQPQHF
TRBD1,TRBJ2-3,-,TRBV5-1,TGCGCCAGCAGCCCACTGGGACAGGGGGCCAGCACAGATACGCAGTATTTT,CASSPLGQGASTDTQYF
TRBD2,TRBJ2-3,-,TRBV3-1/TRBV3-2,TGTGCCAGCAGCCAAGAGTCTCGGGGAGGGCCCGGAGATACGCAGTATTTT,CASSQESRGGPGDTQYF
-,TRBJ1-3,-,TRBV18,TGTGCCAGCTCACCTGTCCAGCAGGACACCATATATTTT,CASSPVQQDTIYF
TRBD1,TRBJ2-3,-,TRBV2,TGTGCCAGCATGACTGACAGGGGAACGAGCACAGATACGCAGTATTTT,CASMTDRGTSTDTQYF
TRBD1,TRBJ1-1,few,TRBV19,TGTGCCAGTAGAGACAGGGGGCTGGAAGCTTTCTTT,CASRDRGLEAFF
-,TRBJ2-1,-,TRBV29-1,TGCAGCGCCCTTCCGGGGTCCTACAATGAGCAGTTCTTC,CSALPGSYNEQFF
TRBD1,TRBJ2-2,-,TRBV25-1,TGTGCCAGCAAGAGGACAGGGGAGAATTCCGGGGAGCTGTTTTTT,CASKRTGENSGELFF
-,TRBJ1-2,-,TRBV28,TGTGCCAGCAGTTTATTCGGGGGGACTTTTAGCTATGGCTACACCTTC,CASSLFGGTFSYGYTF
-,TRBJ2-7,-,TRBV29-1,TGCAGCGTCCAAATACCGTTGGGGAACTACGAGCAGTACTTC,CSVQIPLGNYEQYF
-,TRBJ2-5,-,TRBV20-1,TGCAGTGCTACTGAGTGGCGCCATGGCGGTCGAAGTACAGAGACCCAGTACTTC,CSATEWRHGGRSTETQYF
TRBD1,TRBJ1-2,-,TRBV19,TGTGCCAGTAGTATTTCTATCCCAGGGGGTAACTATGGCTACACCTTC,CASSISIPGGNYGYTF
-,TRBJ2-4,-,TRBV18,TGTGCCAGCTCACCACCCGGCCGGGTCGCCAAAAACATTCAGTACTTC,CASSPPGRVAKNIQYF
TRBD1,TRBJ2-3,-,TRBV28,TGTGCCAGCAGTTTCGGGACAGGGATCACAGATACGCAGTATTTT,CASSFGTGITDTQYF
-,TRBJ2-1,few,TRBV29-1,TGCAGCGTTGAGGTGGGGACTCTCGCTTACAATGAGCAGTTCTTC,CSVEVGTLAYNEQFF
TRBD1,TRBJ1-2,-,TRBV7-2,TGTGCCAGCAGCTTAGCGGGACAGGGGACAAACTATGGCTACACCTTC,CASSLAGQGTNYGYTF
-,TRBJ1-2,-,TRBV30,TGTGCCTGGAGTGGAGGGGACTTCTATGGCTACACCTTC,CAWSGGDFYGYTF
-,TRBJ2-1,-,TRBV11-3,TGTGCCAGCAGCCTAAACAATGAGCAGTTCTTC,CASSLNNEQFF
-,TRBJ2-3,once,TRBV20-1,TGCAGTGCTAGTGGTAGCACAGATACGCAGTATTTT,CSASGSTDTQYF
TRBD1,TRBJ2-3,-,TRBV19,TGTGCCAGCTCCTTACAGGGGGGTTTCGCAGATACGCAGTATTTT,CASSLQGGFADTQYF
-,TRBJ2-7,once,TRBV29-1,TGCAGCGTTGAAGGGTTATTGAACTCCTACGAGCAGTACTTC,CSVEGLLNSYEQYF
TRBD1,TRBJ1-6,-,TRBV4-2,TGTGCCAGCAGCCAAGATAACAGGGGCGGTTCACCCCTCCACTTT,CASSQDNRGGSPLHF
-,TRBJ2-2,-,TRBV3-1/TRBV3-2,TGTGCCAGCAGCCAGCCCCGCGGCGTACTGATTGAACCCGGGGAGCTGTTTTTT,CASSQPRGVLIEPGELFF
TRBD2,TRBJ2-1,-,TRBV3-1/TRBV3-2,TGTGCCAGCAGCCAAGTCGGACTAGCGGGATCTGAGCAGTTCTTC,CASSQVGLAGSEQFF
-,TRBJ1-4,-,TRBV10-3,TGTGCCATCAGGACCGCGGTTAATGAAAAACTGTTTTTT,CAIRTAVNEKLFF